Listed below are T cell receptor beta chains from one sample, sequenced in a study of blood T cells in healthy people across ages. Via MiXCR, TCRdb re-called the 5' RACE reads, giving one row per CDR3 protein. This sample has about 590,000 distinct CDR3 sequences, with less than 35% found just once. The sample consisted of blood. These receptor sequences come from a woman older than 75 in good health. The CDR3 runs from the conserved cysteine through the conserved F or W. D genes are given only for firm matches. Where a row states a size, it is once, few, many or the class of an expanded clone; other rows omit it.

TRBJ2-1 TRBV30 - - TGTGCCTGGGAGGGGACCCCCGGGTACATTGAGCAGTTCTTC CAWEGTPGYIEQFF
TRBJ2-3 TRBV7-2 many - TGTGCCAGCAGCTGGGACGCCACAGATACGCAGTATTTT CASSWDATDTQYF
TRBJ1-2 TRBV20-1 many - TGCAGTGCTAGAGATCGGGCAGTTTTCGTTGGCTACACCTTC CSARDRAVFVGYTF
TRBJ2-1 TRBV5-6 many TRBD1 TGTGCCAGCAGCACCGACAGGGCCTATGAGCAGTTCTTC CASSTDRAYEQFF
TRBJ2-3 TRBV5-4 many - TGTGCCAGCAGCTTGGAGGAGAGCACAGATACGCAGTATTTT CASSLEESTDTQYF
TRBJ2-2 TRBV7-2 - - TGTGCCAGCATCAAAGGGTTCCTGTCAACCGGGGAGCTGTTTTTT CASIKGFLSTGELFF
TRBJ1-2 TRBV24-1 - - TGTGCCGCCAGTTCTCCAGGCAGGGAGGAAGGCTACACCTTC CAASSPGREEGYTF
TRBJ2-5 TRBV18 many - TGTGCCAGCTCACGTACAGTTCGAGGGACCCAGTACTTC CASSRTVRGTQYF
TRBJ2-7 TRBV12-3/TRBV12-4 many TRBD1 TGTGCCAGCAGTTCCCCCGGGACAGGGATTTACGAGCAGTACTTC CASSSPGTGIYEQYF
TRBJ1-1 TRBV4-1 - - TGCGCCAGCCAAGCCGAGATAGCCTCCTCTGAAGCTTTCTTT CASQAEIASSEAFF
TRBJ2-1 TRBV12-3/TRBV12-4 - TRBD1 TGTGCCAGCAGTTTAGCGGTAGGGGGCTACGGGGAGCAGTTCTTC CASSLAVGGYGEQFF